This entry is about one T cell receptor (beta chain). The target antigen is unknown. This CDR3 contains 15 residues. V dropped 2 bases and J dropped 4; count of bases not matched to a gene: 5. Looked up from germline, CDR1 is PRHDT and CDR2 is FYEKMQ (reference sequence). These data are taken from a study of cytomegalovirus exposure and HLA in healthy donors. Findings and caveats of the study: Several of the most significant clusters were apparently associated with common viral pathogens in a later analysis.

The study ran its PCR with 60 Vbeta and 13 Jbeta primers. The protocol was immunoSEQ multiplex PCR, while the TCRdb copy is restricted to in-frame clones and leaves out a portion. The sample yields 150,000 to 200,000 clones, around 86% seen once. The chain has TRBV13 and TRBJ2-7, with 10 bases lining up with TRBD1. This sequence was found in a human donor in good health. Sequencing was performed on PBMCs. In DNA, the CDR3 is TGTGCCAGCAGCTTAACCGGGACAGGGGAATACGAGCAGTACTTC. This sequence encodes CASSLTGTGEYEQYF.